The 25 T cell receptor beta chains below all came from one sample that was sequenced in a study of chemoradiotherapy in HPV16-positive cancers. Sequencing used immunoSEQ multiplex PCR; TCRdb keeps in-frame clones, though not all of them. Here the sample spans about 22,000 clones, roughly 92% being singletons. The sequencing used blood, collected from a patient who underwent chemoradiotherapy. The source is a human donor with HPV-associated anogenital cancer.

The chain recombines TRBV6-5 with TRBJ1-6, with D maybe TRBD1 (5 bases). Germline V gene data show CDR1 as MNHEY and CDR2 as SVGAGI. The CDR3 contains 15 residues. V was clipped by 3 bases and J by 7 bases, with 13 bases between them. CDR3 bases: TGTGCCAGCAGTTATGGGACCCTTCGGAATTCACCCCTCCACTTT. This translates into CASSYGTLRNSPLHF.

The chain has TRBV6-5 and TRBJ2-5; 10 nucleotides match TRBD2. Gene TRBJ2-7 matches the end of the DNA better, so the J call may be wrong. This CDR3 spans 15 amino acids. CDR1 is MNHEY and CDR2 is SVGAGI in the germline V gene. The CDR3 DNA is TGTGCCAGCAGTTCCTCAGCGGGAGGGCCGTACGAGCAGTACTTC. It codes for CASSSSAGGPYEQYF.

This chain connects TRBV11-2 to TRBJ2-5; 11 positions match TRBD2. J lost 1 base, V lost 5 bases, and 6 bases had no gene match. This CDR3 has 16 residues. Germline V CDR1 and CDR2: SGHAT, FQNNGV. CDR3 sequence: CASSGLAGRRQETQYF. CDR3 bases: TGTGCCAGCAGCGGACTAGCGGGTCGTCGCCAAGAGACCCAGTACTTC.

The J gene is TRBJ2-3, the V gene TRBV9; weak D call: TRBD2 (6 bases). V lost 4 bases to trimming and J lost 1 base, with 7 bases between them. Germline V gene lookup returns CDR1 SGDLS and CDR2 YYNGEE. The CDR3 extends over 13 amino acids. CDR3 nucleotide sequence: TGTGCCAGCAGCCCGGGAGGCACAGATACGCAGTATTTT. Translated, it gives CASSPGGTDTQYF. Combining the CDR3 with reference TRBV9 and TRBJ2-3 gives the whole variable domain DSGVTQTPKHLITATGQRVTLRCSPRSGDLSVYWYQQSLDQGLQFLIQYYNGEERAKGNILERFSAQQFPDLHSELNLSSLELGDSALYFCASSPGGTDTQYFGPGTRLTVL.

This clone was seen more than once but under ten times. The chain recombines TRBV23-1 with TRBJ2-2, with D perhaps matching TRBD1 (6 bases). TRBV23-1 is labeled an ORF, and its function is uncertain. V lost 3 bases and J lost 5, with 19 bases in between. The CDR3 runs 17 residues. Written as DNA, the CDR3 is TGCGCCAGCAGTCAGGCCCCGGGACACTCTATAACCGGGGAGCTGTTTTTT. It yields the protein CASSQAPGHSITGELFF.

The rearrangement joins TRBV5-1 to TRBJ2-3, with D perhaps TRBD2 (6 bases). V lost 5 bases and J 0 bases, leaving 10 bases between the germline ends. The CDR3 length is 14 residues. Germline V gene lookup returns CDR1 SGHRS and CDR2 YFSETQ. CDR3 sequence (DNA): TGCGCCAGCAGAGCGGGTACTAGCACAGATACGCAGTATTTT. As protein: CASRAGTSTDTQYF.

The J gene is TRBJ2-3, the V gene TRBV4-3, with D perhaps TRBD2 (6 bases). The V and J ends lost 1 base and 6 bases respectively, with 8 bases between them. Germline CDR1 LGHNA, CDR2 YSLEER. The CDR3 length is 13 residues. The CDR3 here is CASSQGLVDTQYF. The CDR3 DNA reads TGCGCCAGCAGCCAAGGACTAGTGGATACGCAGTATTTT.

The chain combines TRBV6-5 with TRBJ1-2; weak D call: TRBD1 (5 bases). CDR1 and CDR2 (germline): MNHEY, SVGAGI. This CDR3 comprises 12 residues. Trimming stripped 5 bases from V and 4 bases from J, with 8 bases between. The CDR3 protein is CASSGGVYGYTF. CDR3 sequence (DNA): TGTGCCAGCAGTGGGGGGGTCTATGGCTACACCTTC.

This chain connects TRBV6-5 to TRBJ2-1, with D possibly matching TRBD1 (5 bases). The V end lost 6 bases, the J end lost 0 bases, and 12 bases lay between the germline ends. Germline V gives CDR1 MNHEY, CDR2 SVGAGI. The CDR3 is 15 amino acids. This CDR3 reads CASRLGHRSYNEQFF. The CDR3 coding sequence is TGTGCCAGCAGGTTAGGACATCGCTCCTACAATGAGCAGTTCTTC.

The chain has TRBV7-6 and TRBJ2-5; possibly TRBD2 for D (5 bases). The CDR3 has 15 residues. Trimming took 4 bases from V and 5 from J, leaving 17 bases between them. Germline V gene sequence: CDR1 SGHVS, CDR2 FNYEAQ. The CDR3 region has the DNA TGTGCCAGCAGCTCCCTCCCCGGGGAGTGGGAGACCCAGTACTTC. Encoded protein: CASSSLPGEWETQYF.

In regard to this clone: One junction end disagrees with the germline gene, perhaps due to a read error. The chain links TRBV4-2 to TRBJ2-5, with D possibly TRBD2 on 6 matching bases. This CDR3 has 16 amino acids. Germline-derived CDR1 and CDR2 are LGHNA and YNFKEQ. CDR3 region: CASNQVASGAEETQYF. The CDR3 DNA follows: TGTGCCAGCAACCAAGTAGCATCGGGAGCCGAAGAGACCCAGTACTTC.

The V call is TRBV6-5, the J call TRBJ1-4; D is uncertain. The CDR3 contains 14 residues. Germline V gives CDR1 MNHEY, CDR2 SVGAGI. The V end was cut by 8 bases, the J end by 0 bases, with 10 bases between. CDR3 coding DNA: TGTGCCAGCGCCCGGACCGCAACTAATGAAAAACTGTTTTTT. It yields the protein CASARTATNEKLFF.

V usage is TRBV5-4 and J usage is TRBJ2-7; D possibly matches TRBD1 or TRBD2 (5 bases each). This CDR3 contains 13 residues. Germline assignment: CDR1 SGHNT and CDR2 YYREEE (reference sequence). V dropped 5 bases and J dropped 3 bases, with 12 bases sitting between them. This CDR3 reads CASSPGPDYEQYF. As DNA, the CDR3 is TGTGCCAGCAGTCCGGGACCCGACTACGAGCAGTACTTC.

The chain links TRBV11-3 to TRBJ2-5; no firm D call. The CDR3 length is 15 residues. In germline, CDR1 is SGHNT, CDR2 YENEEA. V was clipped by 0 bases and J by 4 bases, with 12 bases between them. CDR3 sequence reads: CASSLDIGRGETQYF. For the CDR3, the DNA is TGTGCCAGCAGCTTAGATATAGGTCGAGGAGAGACCCAGTACTTC.

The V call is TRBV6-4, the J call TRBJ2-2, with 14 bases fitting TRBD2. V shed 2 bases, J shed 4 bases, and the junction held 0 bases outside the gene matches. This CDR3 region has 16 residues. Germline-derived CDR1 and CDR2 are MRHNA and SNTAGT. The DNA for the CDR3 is TGTGCCAGCAGTGACGGGACTAGCGGGGGCACCGGGGAGCTGTTTTTT. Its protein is CASSDGTSGGTGELFF.

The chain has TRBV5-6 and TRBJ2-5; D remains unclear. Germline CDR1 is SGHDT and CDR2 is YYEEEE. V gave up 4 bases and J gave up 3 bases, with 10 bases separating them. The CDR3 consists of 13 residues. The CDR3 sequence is CASSRWVEETQYF. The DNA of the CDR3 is TGTGCCAGCAGCAGATGGGTGGAAGAGACCCAGTACTTC.

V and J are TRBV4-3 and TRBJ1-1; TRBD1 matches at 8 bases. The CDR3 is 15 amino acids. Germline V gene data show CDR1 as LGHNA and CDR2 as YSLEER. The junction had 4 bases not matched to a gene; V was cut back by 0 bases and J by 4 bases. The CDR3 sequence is CASSQDVGQGTEAFF. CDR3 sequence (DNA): TGCGCCAGCAGCCAAGACGTAGGACAGGGCACTGAAGCTTTCTTT.

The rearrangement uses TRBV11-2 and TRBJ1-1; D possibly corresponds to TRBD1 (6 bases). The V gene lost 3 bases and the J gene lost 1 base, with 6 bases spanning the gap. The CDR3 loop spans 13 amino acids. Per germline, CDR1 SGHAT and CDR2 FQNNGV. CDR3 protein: CASSLGQNTEAFF. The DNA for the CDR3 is TGTGCCAGCAGCTTGGGACAGAACACTGAAGCTTTCTTT. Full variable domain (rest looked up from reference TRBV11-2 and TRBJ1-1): EAGVAQSPRYKIIEKRQSVAFWCNPISGHATLYWYQQILGQGPKLLIQFQNNGVVDDSQLPKDRFSAERLKGVDSTLKIQPAKLEDSAVYLCASSLGQNTEAFFGQGTRLTVV.

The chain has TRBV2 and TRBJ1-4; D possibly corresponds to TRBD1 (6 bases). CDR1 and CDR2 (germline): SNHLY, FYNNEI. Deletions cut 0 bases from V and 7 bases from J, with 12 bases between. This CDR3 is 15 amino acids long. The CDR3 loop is CASSEATRGSEKLFF. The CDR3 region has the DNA TGTGCCAGCAGTGAAGCAACAAGGGGGTCTGAAAAACTGTTTTTT.

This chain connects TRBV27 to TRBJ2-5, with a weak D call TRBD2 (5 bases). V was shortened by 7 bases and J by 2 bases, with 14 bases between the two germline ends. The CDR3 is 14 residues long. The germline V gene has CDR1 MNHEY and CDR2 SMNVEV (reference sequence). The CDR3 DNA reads TGTGCCAGCACTCCACACGGGGAACAAGAGACCCAGTACTTC. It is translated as CASTPHGEQETQYF.

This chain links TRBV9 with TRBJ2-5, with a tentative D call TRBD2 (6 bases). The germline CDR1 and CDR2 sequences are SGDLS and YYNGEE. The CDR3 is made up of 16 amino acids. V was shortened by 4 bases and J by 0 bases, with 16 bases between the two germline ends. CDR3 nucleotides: TGTGCCAGCAGCCCCCGACTAGGACGGTACCAAGAGACCCAGTACTTC. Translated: CASSPRLGRYQETQYF.

The CDR3, as DNA: TGTGCCAGCAGCTTGCAGGGACAGGGGGGGACTGAAGCTTTCTTT. The encoded protein is CASSLQGQGGTEAFF. This chain connects TRBV7-8 to TRBJ1-1, with 11 bases matching TRBD1. The CDR3 is 15 residues long. Germline V lookup: CDR1 SGHVS, CDR2 FQNEAQ. V lost 3 bases, J lost 5 bases, and 5 bases stayed unmatched. Using reference TRBV7-8 and TRBJ1-1 for the parts outside the CDR3, the full variable domain is GAGVSQSPRYKVAKRGQDVALRCDPISGHVSLFWYQQALGQGPEFLTYFQNEAQLDKSGLPSDRFFAERPEGSVSTLKIQRTQQEDSAVYLCASSLQGQGGTEAFFGQGTRLTVV.

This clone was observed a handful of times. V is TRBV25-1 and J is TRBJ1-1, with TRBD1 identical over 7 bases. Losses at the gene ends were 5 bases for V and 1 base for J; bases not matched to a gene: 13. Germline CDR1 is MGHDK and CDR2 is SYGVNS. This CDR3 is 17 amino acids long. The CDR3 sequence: CASSTRRQGSANTEAFF. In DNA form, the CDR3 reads TGTGCCAGCAGTACCCGACGACAGGGTTCAGCGAACACTGAAGCTTTCTTT.

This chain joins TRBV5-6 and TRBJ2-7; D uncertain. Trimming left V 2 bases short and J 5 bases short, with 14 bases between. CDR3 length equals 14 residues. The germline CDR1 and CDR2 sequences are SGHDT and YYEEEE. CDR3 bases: TGTGCCAGCAGCTTTGGGCAGAATCGCAACGAGCAGTACTTC. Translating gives CASSFGQNRNEQYF.

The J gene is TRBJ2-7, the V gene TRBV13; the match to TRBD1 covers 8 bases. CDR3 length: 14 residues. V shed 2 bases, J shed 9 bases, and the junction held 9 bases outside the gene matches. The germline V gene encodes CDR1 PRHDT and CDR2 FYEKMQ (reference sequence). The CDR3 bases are TGTGCCAGCAGCTTATCCGCGCCACAGGGGGTGCAGTACTTC. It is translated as CASSLSAPQGVQYF.